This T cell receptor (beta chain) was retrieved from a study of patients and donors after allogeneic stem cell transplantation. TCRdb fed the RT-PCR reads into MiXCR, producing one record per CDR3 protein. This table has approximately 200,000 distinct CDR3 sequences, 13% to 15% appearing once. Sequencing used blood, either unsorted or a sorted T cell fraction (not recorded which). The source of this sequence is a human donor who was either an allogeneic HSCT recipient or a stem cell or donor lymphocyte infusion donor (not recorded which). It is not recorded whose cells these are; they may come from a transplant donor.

The CDR3: CASSGGTLGEETQYF. For the CDR3, the DNA is TGTGCCAGCAGCGGGGGGACACTAGGGGAAGAGACCCAGTACTTC. The rearrangement uses TRBV9 and TRBJ2-5; TRBD1 is a possible D gene (6 bases). Germline lookup yields CDR1 SGDLS and CDR2 YYNGEE. The V gene lost 3 bases and the J gene lost 3 bases, with 15 bases spanning the gap. CDR3 size: 15 residues.